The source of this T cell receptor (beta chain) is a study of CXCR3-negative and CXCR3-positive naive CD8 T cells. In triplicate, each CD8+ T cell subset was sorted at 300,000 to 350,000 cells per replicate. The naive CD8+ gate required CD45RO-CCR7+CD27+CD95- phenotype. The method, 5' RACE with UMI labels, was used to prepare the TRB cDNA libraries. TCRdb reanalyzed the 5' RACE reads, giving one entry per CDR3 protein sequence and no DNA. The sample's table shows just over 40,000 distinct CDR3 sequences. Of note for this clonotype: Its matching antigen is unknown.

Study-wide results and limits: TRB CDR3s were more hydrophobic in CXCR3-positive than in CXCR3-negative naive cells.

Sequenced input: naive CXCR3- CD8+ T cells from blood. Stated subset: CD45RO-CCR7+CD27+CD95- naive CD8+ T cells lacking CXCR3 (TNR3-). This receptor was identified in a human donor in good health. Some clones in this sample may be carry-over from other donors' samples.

The CDR3: CASSLRWGYQETQYF. The chain links TRBV28 to TRBJ2-5. Germline CDR1 reads MDHEN; CDR2 reads SYDVKM. CDR3 length: 15 amino acids. Drawing the rest from reference TRBV28 and TRBJ2-5, the complete variable domain is DVKVTQSSRYLVKRTGEKVFLECVQDMDHENMFWYRQDPGLGLRLIYFSYDVKMKEKGDIPEGYSVSREKKERFSLILESASTNQTSMYLCASSLRWGYQETQYFGPGTRLLVL.